This T cell receptor (beta chain) was recovered during a study of PD-1 blockade in classical Hodgkin lymphoma. Notes on the study in general: Some patients started nivolumab under 1 year after ASCT, and they were excluded. Compared with healthy donors, newly diagnosed patients reportedly showed lower baseline TCR diversity.

Method: immunoSEQ multiplex PCR; TCRdb's copy keeps in-frame clones and lacks some. The table lists 35,000 to 50,000 clones, 66% of them singletons. The CDR3 is 15 amino acids. V dropped 4 bases and J dropped 4; count of bases not matched to a gene: 6. Germline CDR1 is MDHEN and CDR2 is SYDVKM. Time point here: cycle 4 day 1 (C4D1), after more than five weeks of nivolumab. Autologous stem cell transplantation was followed by relapse in every patient, and brentuximab vedotin exposure varied. As for this clone: The antigen remains undetermined.

The receptor comes from a human donor with classical Hodgkin lymphoma. The gene calls are TRBV28 and TRBJ2-3, with 9 bases that match TRBD1. Specimen: peripheral blood mononuclear cells (PBMCs), collected before the fourth cycle of nivolumab. CDR3 coding DNA: TGTGCCAGCAGTTGGAGGAGGACAGGGGCAGATACGCAGTATTTT. Translating gives CASSWRRTGADTQYF.